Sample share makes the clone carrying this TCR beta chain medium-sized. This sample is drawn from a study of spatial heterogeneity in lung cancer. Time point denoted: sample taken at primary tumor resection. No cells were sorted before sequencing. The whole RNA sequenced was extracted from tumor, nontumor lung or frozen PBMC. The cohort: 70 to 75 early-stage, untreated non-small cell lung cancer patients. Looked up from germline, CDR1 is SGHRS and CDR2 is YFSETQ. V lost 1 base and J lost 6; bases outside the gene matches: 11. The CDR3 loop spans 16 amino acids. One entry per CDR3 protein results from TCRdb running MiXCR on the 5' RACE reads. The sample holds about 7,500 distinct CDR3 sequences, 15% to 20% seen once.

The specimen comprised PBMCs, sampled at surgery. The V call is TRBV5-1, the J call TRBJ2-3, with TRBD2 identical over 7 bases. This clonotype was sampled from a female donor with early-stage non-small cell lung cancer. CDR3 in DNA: TGCGCCAGCAGCTTGACTAGCGATAATACGGGGGATACGCAGTATTTT. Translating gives CASSLTSDNTGDTQYF.